Below, 31 T cell receptor beta chains from the same sample are listed, as sequenced in a study of shared clonotypes between healthy human individuals. TCRdb keeps only in-frame clones here, not all; method: immunoSEQ multiplex PCR. The sample contains 2 million to 2.5 million clones, 80% to 95% of which appear only once. The sequencing input was naive CD4+ T cells from PBMCs. Stated subset: CD45RA+ positively selected. These receptor sequences come from a man younger than 35 in good health. Some clones in this sample may be carry-over from other donors' samples.

The rearrangement uses TRBV29-1 and TRBJ1-3; D is uncertain. This CDR3 is 12 amino acids long. Germline V gene lookup returns CDR1 SQVTM and CDR2 ANQGSEA. Trimming took off 4 bases at V and 0 bases at J, with 4 bases between the two ends. The CDR3 DNA is TGCAGCGTTGGCTACTCTGGAAACACCATATATTTT. It is translated as CSVGYSGNTIYF.

The rearrangement joins TRBV29-1 to TRBJ1-1; 7 nucleotides match TRBD1. This CDR3 has 13 residues. The ends lost 7 bases at V and 6 bases at J; junction bases unmatched: 11. In germline, CDR1 is SQVTM, CDR2 ANQGSEA. The CDR3, as DNA: TGCAGCGCCAGACAGGGCGGGTATGCTGAAGCTTTCTTT. This codes for CSARQGGYAEAFF.

This chain's CDR3 is CASSVGKDSTIYGYTF. The CDR3 DNA sequence: TGTGCCAGCAGCGTAGGAAAAGACAGCACAATCTATGGCTACACCTTC. This chain uses TRBV9 with TRBJ1-2, with D possibly being TRBD1 (5 bases). V lost 0 bases to trimming and J lost 4 bases, with 16 bases between them. Per germline, CDR1 SGDLS and CDR2 YYNGEE. This CDR3 has 16 amino acids.

V gene TRBV5-1 combines with J gene TRBJ1-2, with D possibly TRBD1 on 5 matching bases. Trimming left V 5 bases short and J 4 bases short, with 18 bases between. The germline V gene has CDR1 SGHRS and CDR2 YFSETQ. CDR3 size: 15 residues. Written as DNA, the CDR3 is TGCGCCAGCAGGTACGACAGTTCAGTAACCTATGGCTACACCTTC. The encoded protein is CASRYDSSVTYGYTF.

The chain links TRBV5-4 to TRBJ2-1; the match to TRBD2 covers 14 bases. In germline, CDR1 is SGHNT, CDR2 YYREEE (reference sequence). The CDR3 sequence is 17 residues long. The ends lost 4 bases at V and 1 base at J; junction bases unmatched: 4. CDR3 coding DNA: TGTGCCAGCAGCCTGACTAGCGGGAGGGAGTCCTACAATGAGCAGTTCTTC. Translating it yields CASSLTSGRESYNEQFF.

The gene calls are TRBV2 and TRBJ2-1; D call uncertain. V gave up 2 bases and J gave up 0 bases, with 8 bases separating them. Per germline, CDR1 SNHLY and CDR2 FYNNEI. This CDR3 has 15 amino acids. CDR3 bases: TGTGCCAGCAGTGAACGGCGGACCTCCTACAATGAGCAGTTCTTC. This codes for CASSERRTSYNEQFF.

V usage is TRBV7-2 and J usage is TRBJ1-1; D gene unclear. The CDR3 loop spans 14 amino acids. Germline V lookup: CDR1 SGHTA, CDR2 FQGNSA. Trimming shortened V by 4 bases and J by 4 bases, and 13 bases separated the two germline ends. DNA of the CDR3: TGTGCCAGCAGCTCAGACACCCGAGGCACTGAAGCTTTCTTT. This translates into CASSSDTRGTEAFF.

The rearrangement links TRBV10-3 to TRBJ2-3; D may match TRBD1 or TRBD2 (5 bases each). CDR1 ENHRY and CDR2 SYGVKD come from the germline V gene. The CDR3 totals 13 residues. Trimming cost V 10 bases and J 0 bases, with 11 bases left between them. In nucleotides, the CDR3 is TGTGCCACCGGGACGGCTAGCACAGATACGCAGTATTTT. This sequence encodes CATGTASTDTQYF.

The J gene is TRBJ1-3, the V gene TRBV15; D ambiguous. Trimming pared 2 bases from V and 0 bases from J, leaving 14 bases between. The CDR3 is 17 amino acids. In germline, CDR1 is LNHNV, CDR2 YYDKDF (reference sequence). CDR3 in amino acids: CATSRSSGTASGNTIYF. For the CDR3, the DNA is TGTGCCACCAGCAGATCATCGGGCACGGCCTCTGGAAACACCATATATTTT.

V and J are TRBV27 and TRBJ2-3, with D possibly being TRBD2 (5 bases). The V gene lost 6 bases and the J gene lost 0 bases, with 19 bases spanning the gap. The germline V gene encodes CDR1 MNHEY and CDR2 SMNVEV (reference sequence). The CDR3 contains 17 residues. DNA of the CDR3: TGTGCCAGCAGAGAACTCGCGGGTAGACCTAGCACAGATACGCAGTATTTT. It is translated as CASRELAGRPSTDTQYF.

The chain has TRBV5-1 and TRBJ2-5; 7 positions agree with TRBD2. This CDR3 comprises 16 residues. Germline CDR1 and CDR2: SGHRS and YFSETQ. With 0 bases clipped from V and 5 bases from J, the junction kept 10 bases outside the gene matches. CDR3 loop: CASSLGIGGSVETQYF. The CDR3, as DNA: TGCGCCAGCAGCTTGGGGATTGGCGGGAGCGTGGAGACCCAGTACTTC.

The rearrangement joins TRBV19 to TRBJ2-7; 7 positions match TRBD1. The CDR3 is made up of 13 amino acids. Germline lookup yields CDR1 LNHDA and CDR2 SQIVND (reference sequence). With V trimmed by 7 bases and J by 2 bases, 5 bases remained unmatched. CDR3 protein: CASTGTAPYEQYF. The CDR3, as DNA: TGTGCCAGTACCGGGACAGCCCCCTACGAGCAGTACTTC.

The V call is TRBV9, the J call TRBJ2-7; D possibly corresponds to TRBD2 (6 bases). The CDR3 covers 15 residues. V lost 0 bases to trimming and J lost 4 bases, with 14 bases between them. CDR1 is SGDLS and CDR2 is YYNGEE in the germline V gene. The CDR3 sequence: CASSVGMGLTYEQYF. The CDR3 nucleotides read TGTGCCAGCAGCGTAGGTATGGGACTCACTTACGAGCAGTACTTC.

The J gene is TRBJ2-4, the V gene TRBV2; D may be TRBD2 (5 bases). Germline CDR1 is SNHLY and CDR2 is FYNNEI. The length of the CDR3 is 16 residues. Deletions cut 2 bases from V and 3 bases from J, with 14 bases between. CDR3 nucleotides: TGTGCCAGCAGTGAATTATATCAGAGGGACAAAAACATTCAGTACTTC. Amino acids: CASSELYQRDKNIQYF.

This rearrangement joins TRBV28 to TRBJ1-1, with 8 bases identical to TRBD1. V was pared by 5 bases and J by 3 bases, with 14 bases of the junction left unmatched. The CDR3 extends over 17 amino acids. Germline V gives CDR1 MDHEN, CDR2 SYDVKM. Written as DNA, the CDR3 is TGTGCCAGCAGTCGAGGACAGGGCTACCTTCGGGACACTGAAGCTTTCTTT. Its translation is CASSRGQGYLRDTEAFF.

J is TRBJ1-1 and V is TRBV7-2; D not certain. The CDR3 has 13 residues. Germline V lookup: CDR1 SGHTA, CDR2 FQGNSA. The ends were cut back, 6 bases at V and 3 bases at J, with 11 bases in the middle. CDR3 nucleotide sequence: TGTGCCAGCAGTTTTCGGGCGGACACTGAAGCTTTCTTT. Amino acid sequence: CASSFRADTEAFF. The whole variable domain, remainder taken from reference TRBV7-2 and TRBJ1-1, is GAGVSQSPSNKVTEKGKDVELRCDPISGHTALYWYRQSLGQGLEFLIYFQGNSAPDKSGLPSDRFSAERTGGSVSTLTIQRTQQEDSAVYLCASSFRADTEAFFGQGTRLTVV.

The rearrangement uses TRBV2 and TRBJ1-1, with a tentative D call TRBD1 (5 bases). CDR1 SNHLY and CDR2 FYNNEI come from the germline V gene. The CDR3 spans 10 residues. V lost 7 bases to trimming and J lost 10 bases, with 10 bases between them. CDR3 sequence (DNA): TGTGCCAGCAAGGCAGGGCCAGCTTTCTTT. It translates to CASKAGPAFF.

V is TRBV28 and J is TRBJ2-7; 7 bases agree with TRBD1. Germline V gene lookup returns CDR1 MDHEN and CDR2 SYDVKM. CDR3 size: 11 residues. The V segment lost 8 bases and the J segment 3 bases; nucleotides outside the gene matches: 1. The CDR3 nucleotides read TGTGCCAGCCGGGACAGCTACGAGCAGTACTTC. Protein sequence: CASRDSYEQYF.

The gene calls are TRBV6-6 and TRBJ2-2; a weak D match, TRBD1 (5 bases). Germline V CDR1 and CDR2: MNHNY, SVGAGI (reference sequence). The CDR3 sequence is 16 residues long. V was clipped by 5 bases and J by 4 bases, with 17 bases between them. The CDR3 spells CASSTPQGVGTGELFF. In DNA form, the CDR3 reads TGTGCCAGCAGTACCCCCCAAGGGGTGGGCACCGGGGAGCTGTTTTTT.

J is TRBJ2-3 and V is TRBV5-1; TRBD2 agrees at 7 bases. The J segment lost 3 bases and the V segment lost 2 bases, leaving 9 bases of the junction unmatched. This CDR3 has 16 residues. In germline, CDR1 is SGHRS, CDR2 YFSETQ. The CDR3: CASSFDGTTKTDTQYF. In DNA form, the CDR3 reads TGCGCCAGCAGCTTCGATGGGACTACAAAGACAGATACGCAGTATTTT.

This chain uses TRBV5-1 with TRBJ1-4, with D perhaps matching TRBD1 (6 bases). The germline CDR1 and CDR2 sequences are SGHRS and YFSETQ. This CDR3 contains 15 residues. Trimming removed 4 bases at V and 4 bases at J, with 14 bases between. The CDR3 spells CASSPTGQSNEKLFF. The DNA for the CDR3 is TGCGCCAGCAGCCCAACCGGACAGAGTAATGAAAAACTGTTTTTT.

This chain joins TRBV6-1 and TRBJ2-7; either TRBD1 or TRBD2 may fit D (5 bases each). This CDR3 spans 14 amino acids. V lost 7 bases and J lost 2, with 15 bases in between. Germline CDR1 reads MNHNS; CDR2 reads SASEGT. The CDR3 sequence: CASIPQGTAYEQYF. The CDR3 DNA is TGTGCCAGCATTCCCCAAGGGACCGCCTACGAGCAGTACTTC.

A single count supports this clone. In nucleotides, the CDR3 is TGTGCCAGCAGCTTAGTGCAGGGTGGCGGGGAGCTGTTTTTT. This encodes CASSLVQGGGELFF. The gene calls are TRBV11-2 and TRBJ2-2; perhaps TRBD1 as D (5 bases). Trimming stripped 1 base from V and 7 bases from J, with 10 bases between. Germline V CDR1 and CDR2: SGHAT, FQNNGV. The CDR3 runs to 14 residues.

This rearrangement joins TRBV20-1 to TRBJ2-7; no definite D call. This CDR3 is built from 10 residues. Germline V gene lookup returns CDR1 DFQATT and CDR2 SNEGSKA (reference sequence). Written as DNA, the CDR3 is TGCAGCGCGCATGACTACGAGCAGTACTTC. It specifies CSAHDYEQYF.

The genes are TRBV5-6 and TRBJ2-5; TRBD2 might be the D (6 bases). The CDR3 spans 15 residues. The V end was cut by 3 bases, the J end by 1 base, with 13 bases between. From germline, CDR1 is SGHDT and CDR2 YYEEEE. The chain's CDR3 is CASSWGQGGQETQYF. The DNA for the CDR3 is TGTGCCAGCAGCTGGGGCCAGGGAGGCCAAGAGACCCAGTACTTC. Looking up the rest from reference TRBV5-6 and TRBJ2-5 gives the full variable domain: DAGVTQSPTHLIKTRGQQVTLRCSPKSGHDTVSWYQQALGQGPQFIFQYYEEEERQRGNFPDRFSGHQFPNYSSELNVNALLLGDSALYLCASSWGQGGQETQYFGPGTRLLVL.

CDR3 residues: CASRSGWGYTF. CDR3 DNA: TGTGCCAGCAGGAGTGGTTGGGGCTACACCTTC. V and J are TRBV28 and TRBJ1-2; no reliable D call. The CDR3 runs 11 residues. CDR1 is MDHEN and CDR2 is SYDVKM in the germline V gene. Trimming pared 6 bases from V and 8 bases from J, leaving 10 bases between.

The V and J genes are TRBV5-1 and TRBJ2-7; possible D gene TRBD2, 6 bases. Trimming removed 5 bases from V and 2 bases from J, with 17 bases in between. This CDR3 has 15 residues. CDR1 and CDR2 (germline): SGHRS, YFSETQ. CDR3 sequence (DNA): TGCGCCAGCAGTCAAGGAGGGACGTCAACCTACGAGCAGTACTTC. Encoded protein: CASSQGGTSTYEQYF.

DNA of the CDR3: TGTGCCAGCAGCTTAGGCCCAGGGAGGACCGGGGAGCTGTTTTTT. This sequence encodes CASSLGPGRTGELFF. The chain has TRBV7-9 and TRBJ2-2, with D possibly matching TRBD2 (6 bases). The CDR3 runs 15 residues. V was trimmed by 1 base and J by 5 bases, leaving 11 bases between them. From germline, CDR1 is SEHNR and CDR2 FQNEAQ (reference sequence). Full variable domain (rest looked up from reference TRBV7-9 and TRBJ2-2): DTGVSQNPRHKITKRGQNVTFRCDPISEHNRLYWYRQTLGQGPEFLTYFQNEAQLEKSRLLSDRFSAERPKGSFSTLEIQRTEQGDSAMYLCASSLGPGRTGELFFGEGSRLTVL.

With regard to this clone: At the DNA level, this CDR3 is encoded by other sequences in the same sample as well. CDR3 amino acids: CASSLLRGSYEQYF. The CDR3 DNA reads as TGTGCCAGCAGCTTGTTACGGGGATCCTACGAGCAGTACTTC. The chain joins TRBV7-8 to TRBJ2-7, with D maybe TRBD2 (5 bases). The V and J ends lost 3 bases and 1 base respectively, with 10 bases between them. The CDR3 is 14 residues long. Germline assignment: CDR1 SGHVS and CDR2 FQNEAQ.

This clone has a single count. This chain uses TRBV28 with TRBJ2-3; D remains unclear. The CDR3 is 14 amino acids. The V gene lost 1 base and the J gene lost 2 bases, with 7 bases spanning the gap. Germline values: CDR1 MDHEN, CDR2 SYDVKM. The CDR3 DNA sequence: TGTGCCAGCAGTTTATTGGCTGTCACAGATACGCAGTATTTT. Its protein product is CASSLLAVTDTQYF.

CDR3 protein: CASSVDVQGAIADTQYF. The CDR3 region has the DNA TGTGCCAGCAGCGTAGATGTCCAGGGGGCAATCGCAGATACGCAGTATTTT. J is TRBJ2-3 and V is TRBV9, with 8 bases that match TRBD1. Germline CDR1 reads SGDLS; CDR2 reads YYNGEE. The CDR3 totals 17 residues. Unmatched junction bases numbered 10, after V lost 0 bases and J lost 4 bases.